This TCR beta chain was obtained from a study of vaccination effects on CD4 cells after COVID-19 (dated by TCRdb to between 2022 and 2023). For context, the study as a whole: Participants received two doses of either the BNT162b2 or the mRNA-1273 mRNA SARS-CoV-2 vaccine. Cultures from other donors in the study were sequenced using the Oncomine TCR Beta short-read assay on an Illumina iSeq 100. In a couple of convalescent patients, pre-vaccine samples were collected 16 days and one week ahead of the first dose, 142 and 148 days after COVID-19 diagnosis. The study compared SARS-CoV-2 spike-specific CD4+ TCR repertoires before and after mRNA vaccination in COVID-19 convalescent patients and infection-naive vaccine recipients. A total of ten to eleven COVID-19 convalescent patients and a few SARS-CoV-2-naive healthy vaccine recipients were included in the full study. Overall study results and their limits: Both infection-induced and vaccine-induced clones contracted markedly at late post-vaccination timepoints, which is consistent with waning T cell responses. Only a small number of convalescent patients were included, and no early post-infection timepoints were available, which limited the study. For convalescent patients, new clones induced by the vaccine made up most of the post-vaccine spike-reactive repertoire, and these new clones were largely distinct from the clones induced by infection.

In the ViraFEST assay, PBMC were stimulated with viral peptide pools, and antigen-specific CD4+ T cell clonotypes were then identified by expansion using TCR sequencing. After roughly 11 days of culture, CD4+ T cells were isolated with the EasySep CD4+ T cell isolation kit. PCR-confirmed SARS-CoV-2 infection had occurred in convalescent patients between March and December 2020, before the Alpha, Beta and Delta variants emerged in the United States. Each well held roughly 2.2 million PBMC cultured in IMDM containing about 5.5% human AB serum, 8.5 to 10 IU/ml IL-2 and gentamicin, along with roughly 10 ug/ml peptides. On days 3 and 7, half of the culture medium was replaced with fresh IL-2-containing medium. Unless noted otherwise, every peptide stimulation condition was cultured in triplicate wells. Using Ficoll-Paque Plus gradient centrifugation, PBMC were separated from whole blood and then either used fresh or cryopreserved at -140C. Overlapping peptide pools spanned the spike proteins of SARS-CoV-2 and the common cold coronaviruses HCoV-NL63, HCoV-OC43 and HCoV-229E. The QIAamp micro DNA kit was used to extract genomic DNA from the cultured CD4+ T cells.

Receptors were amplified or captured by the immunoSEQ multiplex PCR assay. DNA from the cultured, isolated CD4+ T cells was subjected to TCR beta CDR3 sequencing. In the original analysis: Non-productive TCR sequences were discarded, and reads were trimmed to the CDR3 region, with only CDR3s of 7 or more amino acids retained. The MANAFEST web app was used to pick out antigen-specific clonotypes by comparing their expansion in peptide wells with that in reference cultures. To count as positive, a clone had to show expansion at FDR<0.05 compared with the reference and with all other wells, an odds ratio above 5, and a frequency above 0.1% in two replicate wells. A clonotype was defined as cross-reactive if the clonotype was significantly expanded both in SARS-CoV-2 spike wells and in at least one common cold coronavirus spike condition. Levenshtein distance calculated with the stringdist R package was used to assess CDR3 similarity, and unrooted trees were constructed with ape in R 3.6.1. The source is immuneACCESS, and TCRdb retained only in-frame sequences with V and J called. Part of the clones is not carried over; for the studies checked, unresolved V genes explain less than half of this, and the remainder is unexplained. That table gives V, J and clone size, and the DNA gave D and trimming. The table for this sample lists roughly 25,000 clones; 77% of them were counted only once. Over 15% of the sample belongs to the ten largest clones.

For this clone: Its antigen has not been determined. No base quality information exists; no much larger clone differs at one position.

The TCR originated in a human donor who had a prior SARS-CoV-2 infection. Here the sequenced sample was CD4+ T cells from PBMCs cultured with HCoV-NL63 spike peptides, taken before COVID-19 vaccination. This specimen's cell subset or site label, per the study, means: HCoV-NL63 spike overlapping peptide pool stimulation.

The bases are TGCGCCAGCAGCTCTTCACCACCGGGACAAACTTTGTATGGCTACACCTTC. This sequence encodes CASSSSPPGQTLYGYTF. Recombination linked TRBV5-1 to TRBJ1-2, with a weak D call of TRBD1 (6 bases match). The CDR3, from cysteine to phenylalanine, totals 17 residues. The read is trimmed to its CDR3 DNA, 51 bases read in frame from base 1. V was cut back by 3 bases and J by 5 bases, leaving a gap of 23 bases between them. The germline V gene specifies SGHRS as CDR1 and YFSETQ as CDR2. The CDR3 plus the reference TRBV5-1 and TRBJ1-2 genes for the other parts give the full variable domain: KAGVTQTPRYLIKTRGQQVTLSCSPISGHRSVSWYQQTPGQGLQFLFEYFSETQRNKGNFPGRFSGRQFSNSRSEMNVSTLELGDSALYLCASSSSPPGQTLYGYTFGSGTRLTVV.